This TCR beta chain is drawn from a study of cytomegalovirus exposure and HLA in healthy donors. Study-level results: Apart from CMV serostatus, no immune exposure information was available. A later analysis reportedly found that, within productive TCRs, an Asian-associated ancestry cluster had fewer N-insertions than the mean observed across the roughly 690 donors.

Trimming took 6 bases from V and 2 from J; bases not matched to a gene: 9. The CDR3 has 16 amino acids. In germline, CDR1 is SGHDT, CDR2 YYEEEE. About this clone: Its cognate antigen is unknown.

Both 60 Vbeta primers and 13 Jbeta primers went into the PCR. TCRdb's copy holds only in-frame clones and misses some; the assay was immunoSEQ multiplex PCR. The table shows approximately 77,000 clones, with roughly 70% occurring only once. The sequence came from a man aged 55 to 69 in good health and CMV-seropositive. Sequencing used PBMCs. The V call is TRBV5-6, the J call TRBJ1-2; 11 bases are shared with TRBD1. The CDR3 DNA is TGTGCCAGCACCCGGACAGGGGGCGGGATGAACTATGGCTACACCTTC. Translating gives CASTRTGGGMNYGYTF.